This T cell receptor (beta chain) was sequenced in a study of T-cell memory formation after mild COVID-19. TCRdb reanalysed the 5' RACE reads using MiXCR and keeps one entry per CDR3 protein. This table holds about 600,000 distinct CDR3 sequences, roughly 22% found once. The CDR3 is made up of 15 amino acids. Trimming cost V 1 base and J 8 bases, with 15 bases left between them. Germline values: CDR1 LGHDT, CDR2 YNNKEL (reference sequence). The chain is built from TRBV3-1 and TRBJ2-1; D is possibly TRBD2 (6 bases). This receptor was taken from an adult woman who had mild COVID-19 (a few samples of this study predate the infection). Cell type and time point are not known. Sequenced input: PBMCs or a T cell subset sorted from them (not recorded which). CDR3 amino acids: CASSQVGSGVYEQFF. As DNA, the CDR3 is TGTGCCAGCAGCCAAGTTGGGTCGGGAGTCTATGAGCAGTTCTTC.